This T cell receptor beta chain was captured by sequencing in a study of shared clonotypes between healthy human individuals. Points from the study as a whole: Depth was large, yet rarefaction showed that sorted-subset sequencing was incomplete.

Researchers divided each subset's genomic DNA evenly across several immunoSEQ plates. The repertoire was sequenced with immunoSEQ multiplex PCR; TCRdb's copy has only in-frame clones and lacks some. The table shows 2 million to 2.5 million clones, with less than 95% occurring only once. On this clone: Antigen specificity is unknown.

Unmatched junction bases numbered 7, after V lost 0 bases and J lost 2 bases. This CDR3 region has 16 residues. Germline V lookup: CDR1 SGHNT, CDR2 YYREEE (reference sequence). Donors were healthy HIV-negative adults without recent acute infections or vaccinations. Negatively enriched CD4+ T cells were divided by CD45RA into naive and memory. The chain is built from TRBV5-4 and TRBJ2-5, with 7 bases that match TRBD2. This clonotype originated in a young man in good health. Some clones in this sample may be carry-over from other donors' samples. Sequenced: naive CD4+ T cells from PBMCs. The subset denotes: CD45RA+ positively selected. CDR3 DNA sequence: TGTGCCAGCAGCTTGGATCTAGCGGCTCTGCAAGAGACCCAGTACTTC. Its translation: CASSLDLAALQETQYF.